This record concerns one T cell receptor beta chain sequence. Its antigen remains unknown. This entry comes from a study of somatic mutations in cytotoxic T cells in rheumatoid arthritis. Whole-study findings and limits: Antigens recognized by the expanded CD8+ clones were unknown.

Using immunoSEQ multiplex PCR, the repertoire was profiled, and TCRdb retains in-frame clones only, with some absent. The sample lists about 36,000 clones, 70% to 85% occurring once. The sequence came from a man between 40 and 49 years old in good health. Sequenced material: CD8+ T cells sorted from blood.

The CDR3 DNA is TGCGCCAGCAGCCTTAATTCAGTTAGCGAGCAGTACTTC. Amino acid sequence: CASSLNSVSEQYF. The chain couples TRBV4-1 to TRBJ2-7; D not resolved. V lost 4 bases, J lost 6 bases, and 13 bases lay in between. Germline values: CDR1 MGHRA, CDR2 YSYEKL. There are 13 residues in the CDR3.